This TCR beta chain stems from a study of blood T cell repertoires in COVID-19. Across the study: Sites in the United States, Italy and Spain provided acute and convalescent COVID-19 samples. PBMCs, B-cell-depleted T cells, or T cells provided the cDNA or gDNA that made up the material.

In the source study's methods: Reference gene primer amplification in the assay estimated nucleated cell counts. Repertoires were generated with immunoSEQ multiplex PCR, while TCRdb's copy carries only in-frame clones and drops some. That table gives V, J and clone size, and the DNA gave D and trimming. This table has about 220,000 clones, around 80% appearing once. The CDR3 is made up of 19 amino acids. Germline lookup yields CDR1 SGHVS and CDR2 FNYEAQ. V was clipped by 2 bases and J by 1 base, with 20 bases between them. This chain links TRBV7-6 with TRBJ1-4, with D perhaps matching TRBD1 (5 bases). The source is a human donor in a cohort sampled during active COVID-19. The sequenced material came from peripheral blood. CDR3 DNA: TGTGCCAGCAGCTTAAGGGGCCCCAACTACCGCGGAACTAATGAAAAACTGTTTTTT. Protein sequence: CASSLRGPNYRGTNEKLFF. The full variable domain, completed using reference TRBV7-6 and TRBJ1-4, is GAGVSQSPRYKVTKRGQDVALRCDPISGHVSLYWYRQALGQGPEFLTYFNYEAQQDKSGLPNDRFSAERPEGSISTLTIQRTEQRDSAMYRCASSLRGPNYRGTNEKLFFGSGTQLSVL.